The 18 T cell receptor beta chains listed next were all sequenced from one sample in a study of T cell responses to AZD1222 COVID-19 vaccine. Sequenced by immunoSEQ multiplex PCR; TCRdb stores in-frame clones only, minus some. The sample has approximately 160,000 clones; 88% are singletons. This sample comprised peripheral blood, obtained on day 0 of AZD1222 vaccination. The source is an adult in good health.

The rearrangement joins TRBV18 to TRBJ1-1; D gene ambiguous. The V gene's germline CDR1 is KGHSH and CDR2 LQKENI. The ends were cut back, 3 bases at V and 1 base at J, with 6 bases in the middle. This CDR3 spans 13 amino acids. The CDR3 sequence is CASSPAQNTEAFF. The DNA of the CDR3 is TGTGCCAGCTCACCGGCACAGAACACTGAAGCTTTCTTT.

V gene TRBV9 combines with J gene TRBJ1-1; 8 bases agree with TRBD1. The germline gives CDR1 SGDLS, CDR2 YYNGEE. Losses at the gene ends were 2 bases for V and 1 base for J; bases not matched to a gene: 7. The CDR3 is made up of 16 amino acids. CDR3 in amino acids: CASSVLHGQGNTEAFF. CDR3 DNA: TGTGCCAGCAGCGTCCTCCACGGACAGGGGAACACTGAAGCTTTCTTT.

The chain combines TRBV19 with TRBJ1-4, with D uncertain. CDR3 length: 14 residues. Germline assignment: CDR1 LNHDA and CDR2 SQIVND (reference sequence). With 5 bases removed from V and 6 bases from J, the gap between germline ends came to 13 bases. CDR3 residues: CASSLRSGHEKLFF. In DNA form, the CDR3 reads TGTGCCAGTAGTCTCCGGTCCGGTCATGAAAAACTGTTTTTT.

The CDR3 here is CASSFGGNTDTQYF. The CDR3 nucleotides read TGTGCCAGCAGCTTCGGCGGGAACACAGATACGCAGTATTTT. The chain combines TRBV7-3 with TRBJ2-3; a possible D gene is TRBD2 (6 bases). Trimming took off 3 bases at V and 2 bases at J, with 9 bases between the two ends. The CDR3 totals 14 residues. Germline loops: CDR1 SGHTA, CDR2 FQGTGA.

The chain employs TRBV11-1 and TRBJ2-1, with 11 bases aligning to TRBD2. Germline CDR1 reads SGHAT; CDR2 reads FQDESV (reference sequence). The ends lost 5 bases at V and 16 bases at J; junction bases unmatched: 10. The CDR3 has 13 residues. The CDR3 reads CASSHTTSGSSFF. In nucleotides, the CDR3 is TGTGCCAGCAGCCATACTACTAGCGGGAGTTCTTTCTTC.

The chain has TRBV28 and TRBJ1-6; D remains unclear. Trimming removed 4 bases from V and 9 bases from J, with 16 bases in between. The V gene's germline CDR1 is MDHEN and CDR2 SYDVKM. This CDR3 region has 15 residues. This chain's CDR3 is CASSYHGEVFSPLHF. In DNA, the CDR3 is TGTGCCAGCAGTTATCATGGTGAAGTATTTTCACCCCTCCACTTT. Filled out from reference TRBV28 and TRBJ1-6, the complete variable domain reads DVKVTQSSRYLVKRTGEKVFLECVQDMDHENMFWYRQDPGLGLRLIYFSYDVKMKEKGDIPEGYSVSREKKERFSLILESASTNQTSMYLCASSYHGEVFSPLHFGNGTRLTVT.

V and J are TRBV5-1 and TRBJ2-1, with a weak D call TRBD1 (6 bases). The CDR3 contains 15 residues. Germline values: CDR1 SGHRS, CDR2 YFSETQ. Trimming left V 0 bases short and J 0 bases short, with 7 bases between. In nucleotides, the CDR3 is TGCGCCAGCAGCTTGGGGGGGCTCTCCTACAATGAGCAGTTCTTC. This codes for CASSLGGLSYNEQFF.

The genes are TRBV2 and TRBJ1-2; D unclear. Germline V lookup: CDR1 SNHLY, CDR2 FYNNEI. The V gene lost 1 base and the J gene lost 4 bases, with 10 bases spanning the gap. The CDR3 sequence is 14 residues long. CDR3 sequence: CASSEDRPGYGYTF. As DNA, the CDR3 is TGTGCCAGCAGTGAAGACCGGCCGGGCTATGGCTACACCTTC.

The chain's CDR3 is CATREAGSTDTQYF. In DNA form, the CDR3 reads TGTGCCACCCGGGAGGCGGGTAGCACAGATACGCAGTATTTT. The rearrangement joins TRBV15 to TRBJ2-3; 7 positions agree with TRBD2. CDR1 and CDR2 from the germline V gene are LNHNV and YYDKDF (reference sequence). This CDR3 spans 14 amino acids. Trimming cost V 8 bases and J 0 bases; bases outside gene matches: 5.

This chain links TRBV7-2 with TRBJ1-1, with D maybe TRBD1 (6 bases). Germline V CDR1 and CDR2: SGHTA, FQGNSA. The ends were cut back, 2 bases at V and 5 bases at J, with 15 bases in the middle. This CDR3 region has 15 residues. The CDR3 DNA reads TGTGCCAGCAGCTTAAATTCAGGGGTCTTGACTGAAGCTTTCTTT. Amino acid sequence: CASSLNSGVLTEAFF.

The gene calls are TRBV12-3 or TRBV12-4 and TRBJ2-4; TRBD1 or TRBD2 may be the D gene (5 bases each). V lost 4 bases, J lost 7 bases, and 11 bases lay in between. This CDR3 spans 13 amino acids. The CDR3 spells CASSYDWGNIQYF. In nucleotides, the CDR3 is TGTGCCAGCAGTTACGACTGGGGGAACATTCAGTACTTC.

The CDR3 region has the DNA TGTGCCAGTAGTGCGAGACTAGCGGGCACAGATACGCAGTATTTT. Residues: CASSARLAGTDTQYF. The J gene is TRBJ2-3, the V gene TRBV19, with 9 bases fitting TRBD2. V lost 5 bases and J lost 1; bases outside the gene matches: 4. CDR1 is LNHDA, CDR2 SQIVND, per germline (reference sequence). The CDR3 extends over 15 amino acids.

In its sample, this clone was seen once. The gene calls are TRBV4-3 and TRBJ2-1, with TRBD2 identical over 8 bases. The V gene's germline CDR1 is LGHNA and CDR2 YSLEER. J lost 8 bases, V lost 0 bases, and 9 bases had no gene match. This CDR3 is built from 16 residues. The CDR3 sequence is CASSQDPGRDNDEQFF. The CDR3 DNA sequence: TGCGCCAGCAGCCAAGATCCCGGGAGGGATAACGATGAGCAGTTCTTC.

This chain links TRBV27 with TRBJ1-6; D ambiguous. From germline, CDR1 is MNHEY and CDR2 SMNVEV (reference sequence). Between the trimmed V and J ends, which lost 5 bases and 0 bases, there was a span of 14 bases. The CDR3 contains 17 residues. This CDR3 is CASSLTRPSSYNSPLHF. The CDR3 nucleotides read TGTGCCAGCAGTCTGACACGACCTAGCTCCTATAATTCACCCCTCCACTTT.

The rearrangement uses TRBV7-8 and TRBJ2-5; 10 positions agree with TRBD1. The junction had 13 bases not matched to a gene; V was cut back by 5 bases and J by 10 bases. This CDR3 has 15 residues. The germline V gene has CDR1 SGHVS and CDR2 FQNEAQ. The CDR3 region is CASSIETGGWLSQYF. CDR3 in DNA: TGTGCCAGCAGCATAGAGACAGGGGGCTGGTTGAGCCAGTACTTC.

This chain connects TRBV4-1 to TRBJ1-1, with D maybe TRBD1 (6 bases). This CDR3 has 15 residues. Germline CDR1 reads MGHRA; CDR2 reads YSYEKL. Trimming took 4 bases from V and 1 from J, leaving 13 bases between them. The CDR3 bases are TGCGCCAGCAGCCCGGGACAACGGTCGAACACTGAAGCTTTCTTT. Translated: CASSPGQRSNTEAFF.

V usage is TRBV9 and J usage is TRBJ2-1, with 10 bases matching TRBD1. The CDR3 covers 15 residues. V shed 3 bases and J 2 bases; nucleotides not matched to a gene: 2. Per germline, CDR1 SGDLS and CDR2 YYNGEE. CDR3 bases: TGTGCCAGCAGCGCCGGGACAGGGGCCTACAATGAGCAGTTCTTC. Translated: CASSAGTGAYNEQFF.

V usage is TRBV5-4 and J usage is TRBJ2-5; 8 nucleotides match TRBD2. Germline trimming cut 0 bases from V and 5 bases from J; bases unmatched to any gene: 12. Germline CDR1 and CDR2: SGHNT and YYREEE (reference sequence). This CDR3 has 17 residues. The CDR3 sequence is CASSLGIGLANSETQYF. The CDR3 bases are TGTGCCAGCAGCTTGGGTATAGGACTAGCAAATTCGGAGACCCAGTACTTC.